These 23 T cell receptor beta chains were sequenced from one sample in a study of blood T cell repertoires in COVID-19. Clones were sequenced by immunoSEQ multiplex PCR, and TCRdb holds only the in-frame ones, with some missing. The sample has under 50,000 clones, 82% seen once. The sample taken for sequencing was peripheral blood. These receptors were collected from a man aged 35-49 years with acute or convalescent COVID-19.

J is TRBJ2-1 and V is TRBV30; 8 nucleotides match TRBD2. V lost 4 bases and J lost 4; bases outside the gene matches: 6. Looked up from germline, CDR1 is GTSNPN and CDR2 is SVGIG (reference sequence). CDR3 size: 14 residues. The CDR3, as DNA: TGTGCCTGGAAAGAGTTAGCGGGGTACAATGAGCAGTTCTTC. Translation: CAWKELAGYNEQFF.

V is TRBV9 and J is TRBJ1-2; no definite D call. This CDR3 is 14 amino acids long. The V and J ends lost 2 bases and 0 bases respectively, with 8 bases between them. Per germline, CDR1 SGDLS and CDR2 YYNGEE. Here the CDR3 reads CASSVRESNYGYTF. DNA of the CDR3: TGTGCCAGCAGCGTGCGGGAATCTAACTATGGCTACACCTTC.

The genes are TRBV18 and TRBJ1-6; D unclear. There are 15 residues in the CDR3. V lost 5 bases to trimming and J lost 10 bases, with 18 bases between them. The germline CDR1 and CDR2 sequences are KGHSH and LQKENI. DNA for the CDR3: TGTGCCAGCTCAGTCGGACTGAGAGTTTCGTCACCCCTCCACTTT. It specifies CASSVGLRVSSPLHF.

V gene TRBV2 combines with J gene TRBJ1-5; D is undetermined. With 1 base removed from V and 7 bases from J, the gap between germline ends came to 11 bases. Per the germline V gene, CDR1 is SNHLY and CDR2 is FYNNEI. The CDR3 extends over 14 amino acids. The CDR3 region has the DNA TGTGCCAGCAGTGAAGACGACCTAGGCCAGCCCCAGCATTTT. Translating it yields CASSEDDLGQPQHF.

V gene TRBV30 combines with J gene TRBJ2-7, with D possibly matching TRBD1 (6 bases). The CDR3 loop spans 13 amino acids. Trimming stripped 0 bases from V and 5 bases from J, with 11 bases between. Germline values: CDR1 GTSNPN, CDR2 SVGIG (reference sequence). The CDR3 bases are TGTGCCTGGAGTGTACTAGGGGGAAACGAGCAGTACTTC. Its translation is CAWSVLGGNEQYF.

Concerning this clone itself: The germline gene is not matched at one end of the junction; a read error may be the cause. This chain's CDR3 is CVSSLTGADTQYF. The CDR3 DNA reads as TGTGTCAGCAGCTTAACCGGGGCAGATACGCAGTATTTT. The rearrangement joins TRBV7-9 to TRBJ2-3, with D tentatively TRBD2 (5 bases). The CDR3 is made up of 13 amino acids. Germline V lookup: CDR1 SEHNR, CDR2 FQNEAQ (reference sequence). Combining the CDR3 with reference TRBV7-9 and TRBJ2-3 gives the whole variable domain DTGVSQNPRHKITKRGQNVTFRCDPISEHNRLYWYRQTLGQGPEFLTYFQNEAQLEKSRLLSDRFSAERPKGSFSTLEIQRTEQGDSAMYLCVSSLTGADTQYFGPGTRLTVL.

The genes are TRBV6-5 and TRBJ2-7, with 11 nucleotides matching TRBD2. The CDR3 consists of 14 residues. The germline gives CDR1 MNHEY, CDR2 SVGAGI. The V and J ends lost 6 bases and 0 bases, in that order; junction bases with no gene match: 1. The CDR3 protein is CASRTSGNSYEQYF. In DNA form, the CDR3 reads TGTGCCAGCAGGACTAGCGGGAACTCCTACGAGCAGTACTTC.

The chain employs TRBV24-1 and TRBJ1-2, with 7 bases lining up with TRBD1. The junction had 12 bases not matched to a gene; V was cut back by 9 bases and J by 6 bases. CDR3 size: 14 residues. Per germline, CDR1 KGHDR and CDR2 SFDVKD. In nucleotides, the CDR3 is TGTGCCACCCGAGGTGACAGGGTGAGTGATGGCTACACCTTC. This translates into CATRGDRVSDGYTF.

The CDR3 sequence: CASLEGPSGTQYF. CDR3 DNA: TGCGCCAGCCTTGAGGGTCCCTCCGGGACCCAGTACTTC. The chain combines TRBV5-1 with TRBJ2-5, with a tentative D call TRBD2 (5 bases). The V and J ends lost 7 bases and 7 bases respectively, with 17 bases between them. Germline values: CDR1 SGHRS, CDR2 YFSETQ. The CDR3 has 13 amino acids. The full variable domain, with the rest looked up from reference TRBV5-1 and TRBJ2-5, is KAGVTQTPRYLIKTRGQQVTLSCSPISGHRSVSWYQQTPGQGLQFLFEYFSETQRNKGNFPGRFSGRQFSNSRSEMNVSTLELGDSALYLCASLEGPSGTQYFGPGTRLLVL.

The chain links TRBV12-3 or TRBV12-4 to TRBJ2-7; 9 nucleotides agree with TRBD2. V dropped 5 bases and J dropped 5; count of bases not matched to a gene: 4. This CDR3 has 13 residues. This CDR3 reads CASSRTSVDEQYF. CDR3 nucleotides: TGTGCCAGCAGTCGGACTAGCGTGGACGAGCAGTACTTC.

The rearrangement joins TRBV24-1 to TRBJ2-7; D is uncertain. The CDR3 is 15 amino acids. Germline assignment: CDR1 KGHDR and CDR2 SFDVKD. With 3 bases removed from V and 7 bases from J, the gap between germline ends came to 18 bases. The CDR3 nucleotides are TGTGCCACCAGTGATCCCTCGGCAGGTCCGACGGAGCAGTACTTC. Protein product: CATSDPSAGPTEQYF.

The chain employs TRBV29-1 and TRBJ1-3; TRBD1 matches 10 bases. This CDR3 has 15 residues. V shed 3 bases, J shed 4 bases, and the junction held 6 bases outside the gene matches. Germline CDR1 SQVTM, CDR2 ANQGSEA. CDR3 residues: CSVDGTGEPGNTIYF. The CDR3 nucleotides read TGCAGCGTTGATGGGACAGGGGAGCCCGGAAACACCATATATTTT.

This clone was detected only once. This chain links TRBV20-1 with TRBJ2-1, with TRBD2 matching 8 bases. The CDR3 spans 11 residues. Germline-derived CDR1 and CDR2 are DFQATT and SNEGSKA (reference sequence). V lost 6 bases, J lost 8 bases, and 3 bases stayed unmatched. The CDR3 DNA is TGCAGTGCCGCTAGCGGGCATGAGCAGTTCTTC. It is translated as CSAASGHEQFF.

The gene calls are TRBV9 and TRBJ1-2; 7 bases fit TRBD1. The junction had 1 base not matched to a gene; V was cut back by 0 bases and J by 2 bases. CDR1 is SGDLS, CDR2 YYNGEE, per germline. This CDR3 is 14 amino acids long. The CDR3 reads CASSVGQGNYGYTF. The CDR3 coding sequence is TGTGCCAGCAGCGTAGGACAGGGAAACTATGGCTACACCTTC. Looking up the rest from reference TRBV9 and TRBJ1-2 gives the full variable domain: DSGVTQTPKHLITATGQRVTLRCSPRSGDLSVYWYQQSLDQGLQFLIQYYNGEERAKGNILERFSAQQFPDLHSELNLSSLELGDSALYFCASSVGQGNYGYTFGSGTRLTVV.

A single count supports this clone. V usage is TRBV3-1 (or the pseudogene TRBV3-2) and J usage is TRBJ2-3; 15 bases line up with TRBD2. Looked up from germline, CDR1 is LGHDT and CDR2 is YNNKEL (reference sequence). V dropped 1 base and J dropped 7; count of bases not matched to a gene: 15. CDR3 length equals 20 residues. The CDR3 loop reads CASSQGVPGLAGGRLHTQYF. Here the CDR3 DNA reads TGTGCCAGCAGCCAAGGAGTCCCGGGACTAGCGGGGGGCCGACTTCATACGCAGTATTTT.

The V gene is TRBV19, the J gene TRBJ1-2; 12 bases line up with TRBD1. Germline loops: CDR1 LNHDA, CDR2 SQIVND (reference sequence). The V and J ends lost 6 bases and 2 bases, in that order; junction bases with no gene match: 7. The CDR3 runs to 16 residues. CDR3 protein: CASRPRDRGHNYGYTF. The CDR3 DNA reads as TGTGCCAGTAGGCCCCGGGACAGGGGGCACAACTATGGCTACACCTTC.

V gene TRBV18 combines with J gene TRBJ1-5; tentatively, D is TRBD1 (6 bases). CDR1 and CDR2 from the germline V gene are KGHSH and LQKENI. Trimming pared 6 bases from V and 2 bases from J, leaving 11 bases between. This CDR3 has 14 residues. This CDR3 reads CASSASGGNQPQHF. DNA for the CDR3: TGTGCCAGCTCCGCTTCAGGGGGCAATCAGCCCCAGCATTTT. The whole variable domain, filled in from reference TRBV18 and TRBJ1-5, reads NAGVMQNPRHLVRRRGQEARLRCSPMKGHSHVYWYRQLPEEGLKFMVYLQKENIIDESGMPKERFSAEFPKEGPSILRIQQVVRGDSAAYFCASSASGGNQPQHFGDGTRLSIL.

This clone appeared once. The rearrangement links TRBV7-8 to TRBJ2-5; 8 bases map to TRBD2. The V gene end was trimmed by 5 bases and the J gene end by 5 bases; junction bases not matched to a gene: 13. CDR1 is SGHVS and CDR2 is FQNEAQ in the germline V gene. The CDR3 totals 16 residues. CDR3 in amino acids: CASSPNPAGGSETQYF. The DNA of the CDR3 is TGTGCCAGCAGCCCAAATCCCGCGGGGGGATCGGAGACCCAGTACTTC.

This chain uses TRBV29-1 with TRBJ1-1; D gene uncertain. The germline V gene encodes CDR1 SQVTM and CDR2 ANQGSEA. Between the trimmed V and J ends, which lost 1 base and 11 bases, there was a span of 11 bases. The CDR3 has 11 residues. Here the CDR3 DNA reads TGCAGCGTTGAAGTGAGGGTGGGGGCTTTCTTT. Translation gives CSVEVRVGAFF.

This chain connects TRBV18 to TRBJ1-5, with unresolved D. CDR3 length: 18 amino acids. Germline CDR1 is KGHSH and CDR2 is LQKENI. With 2 bases removed from V and 2 bases from J, the gap between germline ends came to 19 bases. CDR3 sequence reads: CASSPIEAQRVGNQPQHF. Written as DNA, the CDR3 is TGTGCCAGCTCACCAATCGAGGCCCAGAGGGTGGGCAATCAGCCCCAGCATTTT.

The chain is built from TRBV24-1 and TRBJ1-3, with a weak D call TRBD1 (6 bases). The CDR3 sequence is 15 residues long. The V end was cut by 2 bases, the J end by 4 bases, with 11 bases between. CDR1 and CDR2 (germline): KGHDR, SFDVKD. The CDR3 loop reads CATSDSGVRGNTIYF. In DNA, the CDR3 is TGTGCCACCAGTGATTCAGGGGTGAGAGGAAACACCATATATTTT.

This sequence joins TRBV2 and TRBJ1-2; D gene uncertain. This CDR3 is 12 amino acids long. Trimming removed 4 bases at V and 3 bases at J, with 6 bases between. CDR1 is SNHLY, CDR2 FYNNEI, per germline. This chain's CDR3 is CASSGSDYGYTF. The CDR3 bases are TGTGCCAGCAGTGGGTCGGACTATGGCTACACCTTC. The full variable domain, with the rest looked up from reference TRBV2 and TRBJ1-2, is EPEVTQTPSHQVTQMGQEVILRCVPISNHLYFYWYRQILGQKVEFLVSFYNNEISEKSEIFDDQFSVERPDGSNFTLKIRSTKLEDSAMYFCASSGSDYGYTFGSGTRLTVV.

The chain recombines TRBV28 with TRBJ1-1, with D possibly being TRBD1 (5 bases). Germline V lookup: CDR1 MDHEN, CDR2 SYDVKM. CDR3 length: 13 amino acids. V dropped 10 bases and J dropped 5 bases, with 17 bases sitting between them. The CDR3 reads CAIFSRVGTEAFF. The CDR3 DNA sequence: TGTGCCATCTTTTCCAGGGTTGGGACTGAAGCTTTCTTT. Looking up the rest from reference TRBV28 and TRBJ1-1 gives the full variable domain: DVKVTQSSRYLVKRTGEKVFLECVQDMDHENMFWYRQDPGLGLRLIYFSYDVKMKEKGDIPEGYSVSREKKERFSLILESASTNQTSMYLCAIFSRVGTEAFFGQGTRLTVV.